A selection of T cell receptor beta chains follows, all from one sample in a study of blood T cell repertoires in COVID-19. Some clones are missing from TCRdb's copy, which holds only in-frame ones; the method was immunoSEQ multiplex PCR. The repertoire has about 200,000 clones, about nine tenths of them found once; the top ten carry approximately 2%. The sequenced sample consisted of PBMCs or T cells enriched from blood (not recorded which). Receptor source: a woman aged 30 to 39 who had recovered from COVID-19. Both conserved end residues are part of each CDR3. D genes are given only for firm matches. Clone size is given for some rows only: seen once, a few or many times, or a class if the clone is expanded.

TRBV6-5	TRBJ2-1	-	-	TGTGCCAGGAGGCCCCGGTCCCCGCCCAATGAGCAGTTCTTC	CARRPRSPPNEQFF
TRBV6-2/TRBV6-3	TRBJ1-5	TRBD1	-	TGTGCCAGCAGTAAGGCGGACAGGGGGTTTAATCAGCCCCAGCATTTT	CASSKADRGFNQPQHF
TRBV4-1	TRBJ2-7	-	-	TGCGCCAGCAGCCAGGAGACGTCCTACGAGCAGTACTTC	CASSQETSYEQYF
TRBV20-1	TRBJ2-3	TRBD2	-	TGCAGTGCTAGTCCTAGCGGGCCTACAGATACGCAGTATTTT	CSASPSGPTDTQYF
TRBV20-1	TRBJ1-1	-	-	TGCAGTGCTAGTGGGCCAGAGAACACTGAAGCTTTCTTT	CSASGPENTEAFF
TRBV18	TRBJ1-6	-	-	TGTGCCAGCTCAAAGACGGAGAGCTCCTATAATTCACCCCTCCACTTT	CASSKTESSYNSPLHF
TRBV4-3	TRBJ1-4	TRBD1	-	TGCGCCAGCAGCCAAGCACACGGACAGGGCGCTGAAAAACTGTTTTTT	CASSQAHGQGAEKLFF
TRBV13	TRBJ1-1	TRBD1	-	TGTGCCAGCGCGTCCTATGGGGACAGCGACACTGAAGCTTTCTTT	CASASYGDSDTEAFF
TRBV9	TRBJ2-1	TRBD1	-	TGTGCCAGCAGCCCCCGGGACAGAACCTACAATGAGCAGTTCTTC	CASSPRDRTYNEQFF
TRBV6-1	TRBJ1-2	-	-	TGTGCCAGCAGTGAACCGAACTATGGCTACACCTTC	CASSEPNYGYTF
TRBV6-5	TRBJ2-4	-	-	TGTGCCAGCAGTTATGCACGGGAGCTAGCCAAAAACATTCAGTACTTC	CASSYARELAKNIQYF
TRBV21-1	TRBJ1-5	-	-	TGTGCCAGATGGGACAGGGCACCCAATCAGCCCCAGCATTTT	CARWDRAPNQPQHF
TRBV29-1	TRBJ1-1	-	-	TGCAGCGTTGTCAGCGGAGATTCTAGGACTGAAGCTTTCTTT	CSVVSGDSRTEAFF
TRBV7-2	TRBJ1-1	-	-	TGTGCCAGCAGCTCCGACAGGAACACTGAAGCTTTCTTT	CASSSDRNTEAFF
TRBV15	TRBJ1-4	TRBD1	-	TGTGCCACCAGCAGAGCTGACAGGGGGGCGCTCGGTGAAAAACTGTTTTTT	CATSRADRGALGEKLFF
TRBV14	TRBJ2-2	-	-	TGTGCCAGCAGCCGCACGGGAACGAACACCGGGGAGCTGTTTTTT	CASSRTGTNTGELFF
TRBV2	TRBJ1-6	-	-	TGTGCCAGCAGTGACAGTCGAAGGGAGAATTCACCCCTCCACTTT	CASSDSRRENSPLHF
TRBV30	TRBJ1-6	-	-	TGTGCCTGGAGTACAGGAGTTCCATATTCACCCCTCCACTTT	CAWSTGVPYSPLHF
TRBV24-1	TRBJ1-2	-	-	TGTGCCACCAGCGCCCCACCCGCGGACTATGGCTACACCTTC	CATSAPPADYGYTF
TRBV7-9	TRBJ2-2	TRBD2	-	TGTGCCAGCAGCCCGGGACTACCCAACACCGGGGAGCTGTTTTTT	CASSPGLPNTGELFF
TRBV27	TRBJ1-5	TRBD1	-	TGTGCCAGCAGTTTCGACAGGGACAATCAGCCCCAGCATTTT	CASSFDRDNQPQHF
TRBV24-1	TRBJ2-3	TRBD1	-	TGTGCCACCAAGGGACAGGGGACAGATACGCAGTATTTT	CATKGQGTDTQYF
TRBV29-1	TRBJ1-1	-	-	TGCAGCGCCTACCCCACAGAGTTCATGAACACTGAAGCTTTCTTT	CSAYPTEFMNTEAFF
TRBV7-2	TRBJ1-1	-	-	TGTGCCAGCAGCTCCTCGGGGTTGAACACTGAAGCTTTCTTT	CASSSSGLNTEAFF
TRBV6-2/TRBV6-3	TRBJ2-5	TRBD1	-	TGTGCCAGCAGTTACTCCGACAGGGTTAGAGAGACCCAGTACTTC	CASSYSDRVRETQYF
TRBV9	TRBJ1-2	-	-	TGTGCCAGCAGCGTAGGAGTTAGCGTGGACTATGGCTACACCTTC	CASSVGVSVDYGYTF
TRBV12-3/TRBV12-4	TRBJ2-1	-	-	TGTGCCAGCAGTTTTCCTGATAACCCCGGGCAGTTCTTC	CASSFPDNPGQFF
TRBV7-9	TRBJ1-3	-	-	TGTGCCAGCAGCTTAGCCGGCTCTGGAAACACCATATATTTT	CASSLAGSGNTIYF
TRBV18	TRBJ1-6	-	once	TGTGCCAGCTCATACGACAGGACGAATTCACCCCTCCACTTT	CASSYDRTNSPLHF
TRBV24-1	TRBJ2-6	-	-	TGTGCCACGGCCCTCTCAGGGGCCAACGTCCTGACTTTC	CATALSGANVLTF
TRBV5-1	TRBJ1-1	-	-	TGCGCCAGCAGCTTGAGAGGAAGGGCCAGGGGGAACACTGAAGCTTTCTTT	CASSLRGRARGNTEAFF
TRBV10-1	TRBJ1-2	TRBD1	-	TGCGCCAGCAGAGGGACAGGGATAAGGTATGGCTACACCTTC	CASRGTGIRYGYTF
TRBV24-1	TRBJ2-1	-	-	TGTGCCACCAGTGTAGGGGATGAGCAGTTCTTC	CATSVGDEQFF
TRBV5-1	TRBJ1-1	TRBD1	-	TGCGCCAGCAGCTTGGGGACAGGGAAAGCTTTCTTT	CASSLGTGKAFF
TRBV9	TRBJ1-6	-	-	TGTGCCAGCAGCGTAGGAGGGTATAATTCACCCCTCCACTTT	CASSVGGYNSPLHF
TRBV19	TRBJ1-1	TRBD1	once	TGTGCCAGTAGCCGGCGGACAGGGGAGAACACTGAAGCTTTCTTT	CASSRRTGENTEAFF
TRBV19	TRBJ2-1	TRBD2	-	TGTGCCAGTAGTATCCGGACTAGCGGGAGCGTCTCAAATGAGCAGTTCTTC	CASSIRTSGSVSNEQFF
TRBV9	TRBJ1-1	-	-	TGTGCCAGCAGCGTTACAGGGAGGGACACTGAAGCTTTCTTT	CASSVTGRDTEAFF
TRBV9	TRBJ2-5	TRBD2	-	TGTGCCAGCAGCTCAGGGACTAGTGGTATAGAGACCCAGTACTTC	CASSSGTSGIETQYF
TRBV13	TRBJ2-2	TRBD2	-	TGTGCCAGCAGCTCCGGGACTAGCGGAAACACCGGGGAGCTGTTTTTT	CASSSGTSGNTGELFF
TRBV19	TRBJ1-5	-	-	TGTGCCAGTAGTATAAGGGACACCCGGGCGAGAGGCACAGCCCAGCATTTT	CASSIRDTRARGTAQHF
TRBV18	TRBJ2-1	-	-	TGTGCCAGCTCACCGGGACTTGAGCAGTTCTTC	CASSPGLEQFF
TRBV2	TRBJ1-2	-	few	TGTGCCAGCAGTGAAGTGACAGCCCCTTCACCCTATGGCTACACCTTC	CASSEVTAPSPYGYTF
TRBV6-5	TRBJ1-2	-	-	TGTGCCAGCAGTTACTCGACGGGTGGTGGCTACACCTTC	CASSYSTGGGYTF
TRBV6-5	TRBJ2-2	TRBD1	-	TGTGCCAGCATCCGGGGGACAGGGGCGCCCGGGGAGCTGTTTTTT	CASIRGTGAPGELFF
TRBV11-3	TRBJ2-3	TRBD2	-	TGTGCCAGCAGCTTAGGACTAGCGGCGACCACAGATACGCAGTATTTT	CASSLGLAATTDTQYF
TRBV28	TRBJ2-3	TRBD2	-	TGTGCCAGCAGTTTATTTACCTCAGCGGGAGGATTCACAGATACGCAGTATTTT	CASSLFTSAGGFTDTQYF
TRBV7-9	TRBJ1-1	-	-	TGTGCCAGCAGGGGACATCTGAACACTGAAGCTTTCTTT	CASRGHLNTEAFF
TRBV27	TRBJ1-4	-	-	TGTGCCAGCAGTTTAGATGTGGGCCTTCGTGAAAAACTGTTTTTT	CASSLDVGLREKLFF
TRBV5-6	TRBJ2-5	TRBD2	once	TGTGCCAGCAGCTATTCTAGCGGGGGGGCCTGGGAGACCCAGTACTTC	CASSYSSGGAWETQYF
TRBV2	TRBJ2-7	TRBD2	-	TGTGCCAGCGGGCTAGCGGGAATTCGCTACGAGCAGTACTTC	CASGLAGIRYEQYF
TRBV6-2/TRBV6-3	TRBJ1-5	-	few	TGTGCCAGCAGTTCCCGCCCTATTGAATTTTATAGCAATCAGCCCCAGCATTTT	CASSSRPIEFYSNQPQHF
TRBV7-2	TRBJ2-7	-	-	TGTGCCAGCAGCTCCGGGGGGCCCGTTCTCGAGCAGTACTTC	CASSSGGPVLEQYF